The clone carrying this TCR beta chain was seen many times. Its target is not known. V lost 9 bases and J lost 6, with 15 bases in between. Germline-derived CDR1 and CDR2 are LGHDT and YNNKEL (reference sequence). This CDR3 is 13 amino acids long. Original analysis: CDR3 was compared across clinicopathological groups, and the resulting differences were used to build a distant-metastasis classifier for papillary thyroid cancer. TCRdb re-called clones from the PCR reads using MiXCR. These V and J calls rely on TCRdb rather than the paper's analysis. The sample contains 50,000 or so clones, under 30% of which appear only once. This sample is part of a study of metastatic and nonmetastatic thyroid tumors. As for the study in general: Comparative analysis of repertoires was undertaken across blood and tumor or nodule tissue obtained from malignant and benign thyroid patients.

Findings and caveats of the study: Versus benign nodules, malignant thyroid tumors reportedly had significantly higher TCR beta diversity, in blood and tumor.

Each patient went into thyroid surgery without having received any treatment. This sequence was found in a male donor with papillary thyroid cancer or a benign thyroid nodule (not recorded which). Some clones in this sample may be carry-over from other donors' samples. Specimen: blood. The chain joins TRBV3-1 to TRBJ1-5, with D hard to call. Here the CDR3 reads CASATGVGQPQHF. CDR3 DNA sequence: TGTGCCAGTGCCACGGGTGTCGGTCAGCCCCAGCATTTT.